The T cell receptor beta chain under discussion was sequenced for a study of cytomegalovirus exposure and HLA in healthy donors. Study background: About 85 million unique TCR sequences came from HLA-typed donors in an early release. General study findings and limits: Earlier results showed most TCR beta V segments being productive about 87% or about 30% of the time.

The CDR3 consists of 18 residues. Trimming cost V 10 bases and J 3 bases; bases outside gene matches: 19. CDR1 and CDR2 (germline): MNHEY, SMNVEV (reference sequence). Regarding this clone: Its matching antigen is unknown.

The study ran its PCR with 60 Vbeta and 13 Jbeta primers. Method: immunoSEQ multiplex PCR; TCRdb's copy keeps in-frame clones and lacks some. The data show about 140,000 clones, with around 80% seen just once and less than 1.5% held by the top ten. The chain joins TRBV27 to TRBJ2-7; 12 bases agree with TRBD2. Material: PBMCs. The origin of this receptor is a man between 25 and 39 years old in good health and CMV-seropositive. The CDR3 loop reads CATKPPGLAGVSSYEQYF. Here the CDR3 DNA reads TGTGCCACCAAACCTCCGGGACTAGCGGGTGTTTCTAGCTACGAGCAGTACTTC.